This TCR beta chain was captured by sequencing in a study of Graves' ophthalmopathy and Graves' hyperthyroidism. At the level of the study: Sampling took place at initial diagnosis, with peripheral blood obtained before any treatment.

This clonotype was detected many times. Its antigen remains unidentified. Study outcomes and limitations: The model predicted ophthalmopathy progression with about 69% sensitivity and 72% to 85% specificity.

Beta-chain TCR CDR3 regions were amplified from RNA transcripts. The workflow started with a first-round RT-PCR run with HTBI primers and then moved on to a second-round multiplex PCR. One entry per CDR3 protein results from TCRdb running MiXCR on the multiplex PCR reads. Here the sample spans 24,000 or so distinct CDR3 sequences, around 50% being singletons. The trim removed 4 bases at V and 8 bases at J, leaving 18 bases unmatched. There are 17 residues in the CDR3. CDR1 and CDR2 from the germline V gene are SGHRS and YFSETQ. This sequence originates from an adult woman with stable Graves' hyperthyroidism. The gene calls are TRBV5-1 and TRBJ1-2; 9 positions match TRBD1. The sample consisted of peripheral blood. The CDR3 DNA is TGCGCCAGCAGCCCCCTACCCGGGACAGGGAGATCTGGGGGCTACACCTTC. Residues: CASSPLPGTGRSGGYTF. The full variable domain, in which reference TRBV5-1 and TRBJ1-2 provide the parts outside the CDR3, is KAGVTQTPRYLIKTRGQQVTLSCSPISGHRSVSWYQQTPGQGLQFLFEYFSETQRNKGNFPGRFSGRQFSNSRSEMNVSTLELGDSALYLCASSPLPGTGRSGGYTFGSGTRLTVV.